What follows is one TCR beta chain and its context. These data belong to a study of blood T cell repertoires in COVID-19. The germline V gene encodes CDR1 SGHNT and CDR2 YYREEE (reference sequence). This CDR3 comprises 15 residues. V shed 4 bases and J shed 3 bases, with 14 bases lying between them. Here immunoSEQ multiplex PCR was the method, and the copy in TCRdb shows in-frame clones only, minus some. This table holds over 25,000 clones, approximately 85% found once. Sequences were obtained from peripheral blood. The sequence derives from a man at least 80 years old with active COVID-19. V gene TRBV5-4 combines with J gene TRBJ1-3; D is perhaps TRBD1 (5 bases). CDR3 region: CASSARGGVGNTIYF. CDR3 bases: TGTGCCAGCAGCGCTCGGGGGGGGGTTGGAAACACCATATATTTT.